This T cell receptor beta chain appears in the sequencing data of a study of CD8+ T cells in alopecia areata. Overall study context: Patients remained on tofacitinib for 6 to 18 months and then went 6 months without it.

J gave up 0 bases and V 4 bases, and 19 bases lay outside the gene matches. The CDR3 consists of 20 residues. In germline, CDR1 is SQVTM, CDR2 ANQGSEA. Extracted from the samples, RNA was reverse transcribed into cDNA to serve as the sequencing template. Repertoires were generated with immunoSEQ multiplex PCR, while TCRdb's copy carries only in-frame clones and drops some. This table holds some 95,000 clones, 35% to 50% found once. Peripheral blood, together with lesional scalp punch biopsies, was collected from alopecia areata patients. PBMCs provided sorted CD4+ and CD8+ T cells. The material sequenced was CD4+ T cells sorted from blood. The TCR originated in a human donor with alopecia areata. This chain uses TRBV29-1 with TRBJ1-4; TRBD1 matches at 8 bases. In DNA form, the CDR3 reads TGCAGCGTTGCCGTCAGTGCAGGGGGCGTCCCTCTTGCAACTAATGAAAAACTGTTTTTT. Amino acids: CSVAVSAGGVPLATNEKLFF.